The 10 T cell receptor beta chains reported below all come from one sample, sequenced in a study of early T cells in non-severe SARS-CoV-2 infection. One entry per CDR3 protein, called by TCRdb with MiXCR from the 5' RACE reads. Of some 61,000 distinct CDR3 sequences listed, about 9.4% are singletons. Material for sequencing was whole blood. These receptors originate from an adult who was a healthcare worker with PCR-confirmed SARS-CoV-2 infection or an uninfected control (not recorded which).

This clonotype was seen repeatedly, ten times or more. The V and J genes are TRBV7-8 and TRBJ2-2; 11 nucleotides match TRBD2. Trimming cost V 4 bases and J 6 bases; bases outside gene matches: 7. The length of the CDR3 is 16 residues. CDR1 and CDR2 (germline): SGHVS, FQNEAQ. The CDR3 here is CASSSRTSGSAGELFF. For the CDR3, the DNA is TGTGCCAGCAGCTCGAGGACTAGCGGGTCGGCCGGGGAGCTGTTTTTT.

This clonotype showed up many times. The rearrangement links TRBV7-6 to TRBJ1-1; possible D gene TRBD1, 6 bases. The CDR3 contains 15 residues. The germline V and J ends were trimmed by 5 bases and 0 bases, with 13 bases remaining between them. Germline CDR1 is SGHVS and CDR2 is FNYEAQ. For the CDR3, the DNA is TGTGCCAGCAGCCCGAGGGGGGCGGTGAACACTGAAGCTTTCTTT. Protein: CASSPRGAVNTEAFF.

This clonotype was detected ten times or more. The rearrangement uses TRBV11-2 and TRBJ2-3; D is undetermined. Germline loops: CDR1 SGHAT, CDR2 FQNNGV. V lost 1 base and J 0 bases, leaving 8 bases between the germline ends. This CDR3 contains 15 residues. The CDR3: CASSLVTTSTDTQYF. In DNA form, the CDR3 reads TGTGCCAGCAGCTTAGTGACAACTAGCACAGATACGCAGTATTTT.

The chain recombines TRBV12-3 or TRBV12-4 with TRBJ1-2; no clear D. This CDR3 is 13 amino acids long. V lost 0 bases to trimming and J lost 4 bases, with 6 bases between them. CDR3 sequence (DNA): TGTGCCAGCAGTTTAGCAAGCGGCTATGGCTACACCTTC. Protein: CASSLASGYGYTF.

This clonotype was counted ten times or more. Here the CDR3 DNA reads TGTGCCAGCAGCTTAGGGTCCTCCCAAGAGACCCAGTACTTC. This sequence encodes CASSLGSSQETQYF. The chain has TRBV7-8 and TRBJ2-5; no definite D call. CDR1 is SGHVS, CDR2 FQNEAQ, per germline. V lost 1 base, J lost 1 base, and 7 bases lay in between. CDR3 length equals 14 residues.

This clonotype was seen ten or more times. The V and J genes are TRBV7-3 and TRBJ1-1; no firm D call. The CDR3 has 14 residues. Trimming removed 2 bases from V and 0 bases from J, with 7 bases in between. Germline CDR1 reads SGHTA; CDR2 reads FQGTGA. The CDR3 is CASSLYGMNTEAFF. CDR3 DNA: TGTGCCAGCAGCTTATACGGCATGAACACTGAAGCTTTCTTT. The entire variable domain, with the rest obtained from reference TRBV7-3 and TRBJ1-1, is as follows: GAGVSQTPSNKVTEKGKYVELRCDPISGHTALYWYRQSLGQGPEFLIYFQGTGAADDSGLPNDRFFAVRPEGSVSTLKIQRTERGDSAVYLCASSLYGMNTEAFFGQGTRLTVV.

This clonotype came up many times. The rearrangement uses TRBV5-1 and TRBJ1-1; D is unresolved. CDR1 SGHRS and CDR2 YFSETQ come from the germline V gene. The V end was cut by 0 bases, the J end by 1 base, with 10 bases between. This CDR3 spans 15 amino acids. The CDR3 loop reads CASSLAFAPNTEAFF. The CDR3 DNA sequence: TGCGCCAGCAGCTTGGCCTTCGCGCCGAACACTGAAGCTTTCTTT.

This rearrangement joins TRBV18 to TRBJ2-3; D is possibly TRBD1 (5 bases). Germline CDR1 and CDR2: KGHSH and LQKENI. Trimming left V 2 bases short and J 3 bases short, with 12 bases between. CDR3 size: 15 residues. CDR3 in amino acids: CASSPSRARTDTQYF. In nucleotides, the CDR3 is TGTGCCAGCTCACCATCCAGGGCCAGAACAGATACGCAGTATTTT.

The DNA of the CDR3 is TGTGCCAGCCTAACGGACGTGCCGGGGCTAGCGGGGGGGCCAAATACGCAGTATTTT. Protein product: CASLTDVPGLAGGPNTQYF. This chain links TRBV12-3 or TRBV12-4 with TRBJ2-3, with 12 bases matching TRBD2. This CDR3 has 19 amino acids. The V gene end was trimmed by 8 bases and the J gene end by 7 bases; junction bases not matched to a gene: 22.

This clonotype has just a few counts. The chain couples TRBV29-1 to TRBJ2-5; D is unresolved. The CDR3 runs 13 residues. Trimming pared 4 bases from V and 5 bases from J, leaving 14 bases between. Germline V gene sequence: CDR1 SQVTM, CDR2 ANQGSEA. CDR3 in amino acids: CSVGAYNFETQYF. DNA for the CDR3: TGCAGCGTTGGAGCCTATAACTTCGAGACCCAGTACTTC.